A selection of T cell receptor beta chains follows, all from one sample in a study of PD-L1 blockade in urothelial cancer. Profiling relied on immunoSEQ multiplex PCR, and the TCRdb table lists in-frame clones only, not all of them. This table has some 76,000 clones, around 90% appearing once. The specimen was PBMCs, collected around atezolizumab (anti-PD-L1) treatment. The receptors here all came from a man in his sixties with urothelial cancer. CDR3s include the opening cysteine and the closing phenylalanine or tryptophan.

CDR3: CASSLTAVGELFF
V: TRBV5-5

CDR3: CASRRQAAGNTIYF
V: TRBV6-5

CDR3: CASSQDIGGFGYGYTF
V: TRBV4-1

CDR3: CACRAPVNSPLHF
V: TRBV30

CDR3: CASSPSGTEGQPQHF
V: TRBV18

CDR3: CASSPRTGSYEQYF
V: TRBV11-1

CDR3: CATRTNWDTGSLHF
V: TRBV6-5

CDR3: CASSHQPKYQEAFF
V: TRBV7-2

CDR3: CASSPGTAYNEQFF
V: TRBV18

CDR3: CASSPQGTGWSGYTF
V: TRBV5-6

CDR3: CAWTSGQNEQFF
V: TRBV30

CDR3: CAWSVQGLNYGYTF
V: TRBV30

CDR3: CASGRAGVRTDTQYF
V: TRBV12-5

CDR3: CASSAQETQYF
V: TRBV9

CDR3: CASSLGDSNEKLFF
V: TRBV5-1